The T cell receptor beta chain described here comes from a study of blood T cell repertoires in COVID-19 (dated by TCRdb to the early 2020s). About the full investigation: Samples covering the acute and convalescent phases of COVID-19 were provided by collaborators in the United States, Italy and Spain. The prospective study material was composed of cDNA or gDNA derived from T cells, B-cell-depleted T cells, or PBMCs. Deeply sampled blood TCRbeta repertoires from subjects exposed to, actively infected with, or recovered from COVID-19 were included in the dataset. The repertoires were made available in a free public database intended to serve as a resource for research on the immune response to SARS-CoV-2. Samples were obtained from the ongoing ImmuneRACE study (first 160 participants) and from some 1,300 subjects provided by 6 global collaborators. The sample metadata nearly always contained a de-identified subject ID, COVID-19 status, age in years and sex. Where available, HLA class I and class II types were obtained from metadata supplied by the sample provider rather than from assay-based typing.

At the junction V is shortened by 1 base and J by 0 bases; bases outside the gene matches: 6. The CDR3 runs 19 residues from the cysteine to the phenylalanine. Only the CDR3 portion is preserved as DNA: 57 bases, with reading frame beginning at the first base. CDR1 MNHEY and CDR2 SMNVEV were looked up in the germline V gene (reference sequence). Concerning this clone: The specificity of this receptor is unknown. Base-call qualities are not available, and no considerably larger clone is one nucleotide away.

The immunoSEQ Assay, a bias-controlled multiplex PCR, was used to amplify TCRbeta CDR3 regions from genomic DNA. Concerning the study's data processing: The number of nucleated cells in each sample was estimated from the amplification of reference gene primers within the assay. To quantify the absolute abundance of each unique TCRbeta CDR3 rearrangement, sequence reads were collapsed and filtered. Productive Simpson clonality was computed per sample as the square root of Simpson's diversity index over productive rearrangements. This immuneACCESS table, as held by TCRdb, lists in-frame sequences with V and J called but not all clones. Of the missing ones, under half trace to an unresolved V gene in checked studies; the others have no known cause. V, J and clone size are those of that table, while D and trimming were read from the DNA. The sample has 230,000 or so clones on record, around nine tenths of them singletons. The top ten hold about 14% of the sample.

Enrolling through a virtual design, the prospective study's participants ranged in age from roughly 18 to 100 years and lived across 20 to 30 United States geographic areas. Cohort assignment in the prospective study relied on participant-reported clinical history from a screening survey and a study questionnaire. Mobile phlebotomists in the prospective study collected whole blood, serum and a nasopharyngeal or oropharyngeal swab from every participant. Prospective study participants could optionally give additional blood draws and questionnaires over an approximately two-month period. Before DNA extraction, prospective study blood samples were shipped either frozen or at room temperature. The paper's findings and limits, for the study overall: The amount of clinical and demographic metadata varied by source and participant and was provided uncurated.

Material for sequencing was PBMCs or T cells enriched from blood (not recorded which). This receptor was identified in a woman aged 45-60 years with acute COVID-19. Recombination connected TRBV27 to TRBJ2-2, with 12 middle bases fitting TRBD2. The DNA sequence is given as TGTGCCAGCAGTTTATACGGGACTAGCGGGTCCACGAACACCGGGGAGCTGTTTTTT. Its coded protein is CASSLYGTSGSTNTGELFF.